This T cell receptor beta chain was sequenced for a study of cytomegalovirus exposure and HLA in healthy donors. Data came from immunoSEQ multiplex PCR; TCRdb stores just in-frame clones and leaves some out. The sample consists of about 240,000 clones, approximately 84% of them appearing once. The V end lost 3 bases, the J end lost 8 bases, and 16 bases lay between the germline ends. The CDR3 has 14 amino acids. Per germline, CDR1 KGHSH and CDR2 LQKENI. This TCR was recovered from a woman in her twenties or thirties in good health and CMV-seropositive. This rearrangement joins TRBV18 to TRBJ1-2, with D unclear. The source material was PBMCs. CDR3 residues: CASSPVRQAAGYTF. Written as DNA, the CDR3 is TGTGCCAGCTCACCGGTTCGGCAGGCAGCAGGCTACACCTTC.